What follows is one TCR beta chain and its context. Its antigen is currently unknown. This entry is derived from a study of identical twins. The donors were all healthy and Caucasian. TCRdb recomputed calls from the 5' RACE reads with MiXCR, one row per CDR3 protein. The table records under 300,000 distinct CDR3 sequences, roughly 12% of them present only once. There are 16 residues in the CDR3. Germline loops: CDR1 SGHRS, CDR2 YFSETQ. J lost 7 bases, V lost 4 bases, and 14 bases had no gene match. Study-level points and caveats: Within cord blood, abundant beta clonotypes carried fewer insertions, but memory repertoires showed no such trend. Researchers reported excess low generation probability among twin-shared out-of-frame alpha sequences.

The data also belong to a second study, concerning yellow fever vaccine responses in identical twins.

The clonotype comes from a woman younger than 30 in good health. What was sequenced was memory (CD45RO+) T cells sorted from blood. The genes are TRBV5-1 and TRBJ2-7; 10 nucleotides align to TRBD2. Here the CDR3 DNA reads TGCGCCAGCAGCCCTACCGGGACTAGCGCCCGGGGGGAGCAGTACTTC. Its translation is CASSPTGTSARGEQYF.